A single sample is the source of the 29 T cell receptor beta chains below, sequenced in a study of PD-L1 blockade in urothelial cancer. Generated by immunoSEQ multiplex PCR, the TCRdb table keeps only in-frame clones and is missing some. The table includes under 70,000 clones, roughly four fifths detected once. Documented time point: pretreatment peripheral blood. Sequencing used PBMCs, obtained around atezolizumab (anti-PD-L1) treatment. The receptors derive from a man aged 70-80 years with urothelial cancer.

J is TRBJ2-5 and V is TRBV25-1; a possible D gene is TRBD2 (5 bases). This CDR3 has 14 residues. CDR1 is MGHDK, CDR2 SYGVNS, per germline. Trimming stripped 8 bases from V and 2 bases from J, with 15 bases between. CDR3 sequence: CASGLEDEQETQYF. DNA of the CDR3: TGTGCCAGCGGCCTGGAGGATGAGCAAGAGACCCAGTACTTC.

V usage is TRBV28 and J usage is TRBJ2-3; 7 bases agree with TRBD2. V shed 5 bases and J 5 bases; nucleotides not matched to a gene: 13. Germline V CDR1 and CDR2: MDHEN, SYDVKM. This CDR3 contains 16 residues. CDR3 loop: CASSLSGTHQGDTQYF. The CDR3 nucleotides are TGTGCCAGCAGTCTCAGCGGGACCCACCAAGGAGATACGCAGTATTTT.

The chain is built from TRBV29-1 and TRBJ2-1, with TRBD1 matching 7 bases. There are 13 residues in the CDR3. V lost 5 bases and J lost 4; bases outside the gene matches: 5. Germline assignment: CDR1 SQVTM and CDR2 ANQGSEA. CDR3 DNA: TGCAGCGTTCCCGGGACAGCATACAATGAGCAGTTCTTC. It is translated as CSVPGTAYNEQFF.

This chain links TRBV15 with TRBJ2-1; D ambiguous. The germline gives CDR1 LNHNV, CDR2 YYDKDF (reference sequence). This CDR3 contains 15 residues. The ends were cut back, 0 bases at V and 5 bases at J, with 11 bases in the middle. Here the CDR3 reads CATSRDEHPDNEQFF. The CDR3 region has the DNA TGTGCCACCAGCAGAGATGAACACCCCGACAATGAGCAGTTCTTC.

With regard to this clone: At one end, the junction sequence differs from germline, possibly due to a read error. V gene TRBV7-8 combines with J gene TRBJ1-5; 11 nucleotides align to TRBD1. The germline V gene encodes CDR1 SGHVS and CDR2 FQNEAQ. CDR3 length: 14 residues. The CDR3: CASSLSGPGQGAAF. In DNA, the CDR3 is TGTGCCAGCAGCCTAAGTGGGCCTGGACAGGGGGCCGCTTTT. The full variable domain, in which reference TRBV7-8 and TRBJ1-5 provide the parts outside the CDR3, is GAGVSQSPRYKVAKRGQDVALRCDPISGHVSLFWYQQALGQGPEFLTYFQNEAQLDKSGLPSDRFFAERPEGSVSTLKIQRTQQEDSAVYLCASSLSGPGQGAAFGDGTRLSIL.

This clone was found a few times. J is TRBJ2-7 and V is TRBV27; TRBD2 matches 13 bases. The CDR3 is 17 amino acids. The ends lost 4 bases at V and 4 bases at J; junction bases unmatched: 10. The germline CDR1 and CDR2 sequences are MNHEY and SMNVEV (reference sequence). The DNA of the CDR3 is TGTGCCAGCAGTTCCCGGACTAGCGGGAGAATGAGGTACGAGCAGTACTTC. It translates to CASSSRTSGRMRYEQYF.

J is TRBJ2-7 and V is TRBV6-1, with TRBD1 matching 12 bases. Germline V gene data show CDR1 as MNHNS and CDR2 as SASEGT. This CDR3 comprises 14 residues. V lost 3 bases, J lost 7 bases, and 4 bases stayed unmatched. This CDR3 reads CASSEGQGAEEQYF. In DNA form, the CDR3 reads TGTGCCAGCAGTGAGGGACAGGGGGCCGAGGAGCAGTACTTC.

This chain links TRBV29-1 with TRBJ2-1; 7 bases match TRBD1. From germline, CDR1 is SQVTM and CDR2 ANQGSEA. With V trimmed by 5 bases and J by 6 bases, 19 bases remained unmatched. The CDR3 runs to 17 residues. The DNA for the CDR3 is TGCAGCGTTCCAAGGGGCCTACAGGGGTTCTGGGGCAATGAGCAGTTCTTC. It translates to CSVPRGLQGFWGNEQFF.

The chain links TRBV6-4 to TRBJ2-7, with 10 bases matching TRBD1. The junction had 7 bases not matched to a gene; V was cut back by 5 bases and J by 6 bases. Germline V CDR1 and CDR2: MRHNA, SNTAGT. This CDR3 region has 14 residues. For the CDR3, the DNA is TGTGCCAGCAGTCCCGGGACAGGGGCCCGCGAGCAGTACTTC. As protein: CASSPGTGAREQYF.

This rearrangement joins TRBV28 to TRBJ1-2, with a weak D call TRBD1 (6 bases). Deletions cut 6 bases from V and 4 bases from J, with 15 bases between. The CDR3 has 14 residues. CDR1 is MDHEN, CDR2 SYDVKM, per germline. CDR3 coding DNA: TGTGCCAGCAGAGAGTCCAACAGGGTCTATGGCTACACCTTC. Amino acid sequence: CASRESNRVYGYTF.

The table lists this clone with a count of one. The chain recombines TRBV2 with TRBJ2-1; maybe TRBD2 (5 bases). The CDR3 runs to 13 residues. Trimming took off 8 bases at V and 5 bases at J, with 13 bases between the two ends. Germline V gives CDR1 SNHLY, CDR2 FYNNEI. CDR3 region: CASSQRPNNEQFF. CDR3 coding DNA: TGTGCCAGCTCACAGCGGCCAAACAATGAGCAGTTCTTC.

The CDR3 loop is CASSLEWGEETQYF. For the CDR3, the DNA is TGTGCCAGCAGCTTGGAGTGGGGGGAAGAGACCCAGTACTTC. This chain links TRBV5-4 with TRBJ2-5; D perhaps matches TRBD2 (6 bases). The V end was cut by 0 bases, the J end by 3 bases, with 9 bases between. This CDR3 region has 14 residues. The germline V gene has CDR1 SGHNT and CDR2 YYREEE (reference sequence).

The V and J genes are TRBV28 and TRBJ2-5; 8 nucleotides match TRBD1. The CDR3 length is 16 residues. Germline CDR1 MDHEN, CDR2 SYDVKM. The V and J ends lost 5 bases and 5 bases, in that order; junction bases with no gene match: 13. The chain's CDR3 is CASSPRQGRLRETQYF. The CDR3 DNA is TGTGCCAGCAGTCCTCGACAGGGGAGGCTTCGGGAGACCCAGTACTTC.

This rearrangement joins TRBV28 to TRBJ1-2, with no clear D. This CDR3 is 15 amino acids long. Trimming stripped 7 bases from V and 7 bases from J, with 22 bases between. Germline assignment: CDR1 MDHEN and CDR2 SYDVKM. Here the CDR3 DNA reads TGTGCCAGCACCCCTCCTTCCCGAGGCACTGGTGGCTACACCTTC. Encoded protein: CASTPPSRGTGGYTF.

This clone was seen a few times. CDR3 sequence: CASKQGPSYNEQFF. The DNA of the CDR3 is TGTGCCAGTAAACAGGGGCCGTCCTACAATGAGCAGTTCTTC. The V and J genes are TRBV19 and TRBJ2-1; the match to TRBD1 covers 7 bases. CDR3 size: 14 residues. Germline-derived CDR1 and CDR2 are LNHDA and SQIVND (reference sequence). J gave up 1 base and V 7 bases, and 4 bases lay outside the gene matches.

V is TRBV11-2 and J is TRBJ1-4, with D tentatively TRBD1 (5 bases). Trimming left V 1 base short and J 10 bases short, with 16 bases between. Germline CDR1 SGHAT, CDR2 FQNNGV. There are 15 residues in the CDR3. This CDR3 is CASSLGRGRDGKLFF. The CDR3 DNA sequence: TGTGCCAGCAGCTTAGGGAGGGGAAGGGACGGAAAACTGTTTTTT. Based on the CDR3 plus reference TRBV11-2 and TRBJ1-4, the full variable domain is EAGVAQSPRYKIIEKRQSVAFWCNPISGHATLYWYQQILGQGPKLLIQFQNNGVVDDSQLPKDRFSAERLKGVDSTLKIQPAKLEDSAVYLCASSLGRGRDGKLFFGSGTQLSVL.

The chain recombines TRBV5-6 with TRBJ2-7, with D uncertain. The V end lost 4 bases, the J end lost 2 bases, and 7 bases lay between the germline ends. The CDR3 length is 12 residues. CDR1 and CDR2 (germline): SGHDT, YYEEEE. CDR3: CASSLSPYEQYF. As DNA, the CDR3 is TGTGCCAGCAGCCTTTCCCCCTACGAGCAGTACTTC.

This clone appeared once. The V gene is TRBV28, the J gene TRBJ2-3, with D hard to call. V gave up 6 bases and J gave up 8 bases, with 9 bases separating them. Germline V lookup: CDR1 MDHEN, CDR2 SYDVKM. CDR3 length equals 11 residues. The chain's CDR3 is CASRERSTQYF. CDR3 nucleotide sequence: TGTGCCAGCAGAGAGCGCAGTACGCAGTATTTT.

This clone was seen more than once but under ten times. The CDR3 DNA sequence: TGTGCCAGTAGCAATTCGGCGGGGTTTGAAGCTTTCTTT. Protein: CASSNSAGFEAFF. J is TRBJ1-1 and V is TRBV19; D unresolved. Trimming took off 6 bases at V and 7 bases at J, with 15 bases between the two ends. CDR3 length: 13 residues. Germline V CDR1 and CDR2: LNHDA, SQIVND (reference sequence).

The chain joins TRBV18 to TRBJ2-6; D gene ambiguous. The germline CDR1 and CDR2 sequences are KGHSH and LQKENI. V lost 7 bases and J lost 0, with 10 bases in between. The CDR3 sequence is 15 residues long. CDR3 sequence: CASFMPGSGANVLTF. For the CDR3, the DNA is TGTGCCAGCTTTATGCCAGGCTCTGGGGCCAACGTCCTGACTTTC.

V and J are TRBV19 and TRBJ2-7; 14 bases fit TRBD2. CDR3 length: 15 residues. After removal of 7 bases from V and 7 bases from J, the junction contained 9 bases not matched to a gene. CDR1 and CDR2 (germline): LNHDA, SQIVND (reference sequence). The CDR3 DNA reads TGTGCCAGTAAGGGGACTAGCGGGGGCCAGGGAGAGCAGTACTTC. Translated: CASKGTSGGQGEQYF.

The V and J genes are TRBV6-1 and TRBJ2-7, with 12 bases matching TRBD1. With V trimmed by 9 bases and J by 3 bases, 6 bases remained unmatched. Germline CDR1 and CDR2: MNHNS and SASEGT. The CDR3 is 14 amino acids. CDR3 region: CASGDRGPLYEQYF. Here the CDR3 DNA reads TGTGCCAGTGGGGACAGGGGGCCCCTCTACGAGCAGTACTTC.

The chain couples TRBV2 to TRBJ2-1; 10 bases fit TRBD1. CDR3 length: 14 residues. The J segment lost 8 bases and the V segment lost 10 bases, leaving 11 bases of the junction unmatched. CDR1 and CDR2 from the germline V gene are SNHLY and FYNNEI. The CDR3 here is CATPYRDRGHEQFF. The CDR3 coding sequence is TGTGCCACCCCTTACCGGGACAGGGGACATGAGCAGTTCTTC.

This chain joins TRBV19 and TRBJ2-2; D is perhaps TRBD2 (7 bases). The V gene lost 6 bases and the J gene lost 3 bases, with 14 bases spanning the gap. The CDR3 has 15 amino acids. Germline CDR1 and CDR2: LNHDA and SQIVND (reference sequence). The CDR3 is CASRTGGGYTGELFF. Written as DNA, the CDR3 is TGTGCCAGTAGAACCGGCGGGGGCTACACCGGGGAGCTGTTTTTT.

The rearrangement uses TRBV30 and TRBJ1-1, with TRBD1 matching over 11 bases. This CDR3 is 14 amino acids long. Germline V gene sequence: CDR1 GTSNPN, CDR2 SVGIG (reference sequence). V lost 1 base to trimming and J lost 7 bases; unmatched junction nucleotides: 5. CDR3 coding DNA: TGTGCCTGGAGTGGGGACAGGGGGTTTCTTGAAGCTTTCTTT. Translated: CAWSGDRGFLEAFF.

In its sample, this clone was seen once. The chain uses TRBV5-1 and TRBJ1-4; 10 bases are a match to TRBD1. V lost 4 bases and J lost 5; bases outside the gene matches: 2. Germline CDR1 SGHRS, CDR2 YFSETQ. CDR3 length equals 14 residues. This CDR3 reads CASSQDRGNEKLFF. CDR3 bases: TGCGCCAGCAGCCAGGACAGGGGGAATGAAAAACTGTTTTTT.

The V gene is TRBV5-1, the J gene TRBJ1-2; D possibly corresponds to TRBD1 (5 bases). V shed 3 bases and J shed 0 bases, with 21 bases lying between them. Germline CDR1 and CDR2: SGHRS and YFSETQ. There are 18 residues in the CDR3. This CDR3 is CASSSHVEAGPSNYGYTF. DNA for the CDR3: TGCGCCAGCAGCTCGCACGTGGAAGCAGGGCCTTCTAACTATGGCTACACCTTC.

V usage is TRBV6-4 and J usage is TRBJ2-2, with D tentatively TRBD1 (6 bases). Trimming stripped 6 bases from V and 0 bases from J, with 17 bases between. This CDR3 has 17 residues. Per germline, CDR1 MRHNA and CDR2 SNTAGT. The CDR3 spells CASSVQGSEANTGELFF. CDR3 bases: TGTGCCAGCAGCGTTCAGGGGTCTGAAGCGAACACCGGGGAGCTGTTTTTT.

The table lists this clone with a count of one. V and J are TRBV21-1 and TRBJ2-4; TRBD1 is the table's D call and was not checked against the DNA. TRBV21-1 is listed as a pseudogene. This CDR3 has 20 amino acids. The CDR3 bases are TGTGCCAGCAGCACGTTACCGGACAGGGGAGGCCGCTTAGCCAAAAACATTCAGTACTTC. Translation gives CASSTLPDRGGRLAKNIQYF.